The rows below give T cell receptor beta chains drawn from one sample of a study of a mutant IDH1 vaccine in newly diagnosed glioma. The data were produced by immunoSEQ multiplex PCR, yet TCRdb's version contains in-frame clones alone and is incomplete. Of 40,000 or so clones listed, approximately 84% are singletons. No antigen has been identified for these receptors. Sequencing was performed on PBMCs, taken from a glioma patient whose treatment included an IDH1 peptide vaccine. The receptors derive from a woman under 30 with glioma. Some clones in this sample may be carry-over from other donors' samples. Each CDR3 is given with its conserved first and last residue. D genes are given only for firm matches. Some rows mark clone size as missing; the rest say once, few, many or name a class of expanded clone.

V	D	size	J	CDR3	DNA
TRBV27	NA	NA	TRBJ2-1	CASSPGSYNEQFF	TGTGCCAGCAGTCCAGGATCCTACAATGAGCAGTTCTTC
TRBV5-6	NA	once	TRBJ2-7	CASSPDGGRETGLYEQYF	TGTGCCAGCAGCCCCGACGGGGGGAGGGAAACAGGGCTCTACGAGCAGTACTTC
TRBV5-1	TRBD2	NA	TRBJ2-5	CASSTGTSGGTGETQYF	TGCGCCAGCAGCACCGGGACTAGCGGGGGTACGGGGGAGACCCAGTACTTC
TRBV19	NA	NA	TRBJ2-2	CASSLNTGELFF	TGTGCCAGTAGTTTAAACACCGGGGAGCTGTTTTTT
TRBV6-6	NA	few	TRBJ2-3	CASTVRESADTQYF	TGTGCCAGCACTGTCAGGGAAAGCGCAGATACGCAGTATTTT
TRBV2	NA	NA	TRBJ2-7	CASSEVAYEQYF	TGTGCCAGCAGTGAAGTAGCCTACGAGCAGTACTTC
TRBV30	TRBD2	NA	TRBJ2-1	CAWSVLAGGFNEQFF	TGTGCCTGGAGTGTACTAGCGGGAGGCTTCAATGAGCAGTTCTTC
TRBV6-6	NA	NA	TRBJ1-5	CASSLGPFGNQPQHF	TGTGCCAGCAGTTTGGGCCCTTTCGGCAATCAGCCCCAGCATTTT
TRBV7-9	TRBD1	NA	TRBJ2-7	CASSPNRGRRSYEQYF	TGTGCCAGCAGCCCTAACAGGGGGCGCCGGTCCTACGAGCAGTACTTC
TRBV19	NA	NA	TRBJ2-7	CASRQGLVGAYEQYF	TGTGCCAGTAGGCAGGGACTTGTTGGAGCCTACGAGCAGTACTTC
TRBV5-4	NA	NA	TRBJ2-7	CASSQGWGEQYF	TGTGCCAGCAGCCAAGGATGGGGCGAGCAGTACTTC
TRBV5-1	NA	NA	TRBJ2-7	CASSLGPSSYEQYF	TGCGCCAGCAGCTTAGGTCCGAGCTCCTACGAGCAGTACTTC
TRBV19	NA	NA	TRBJ1-1	CASSMARGLNTEAFF	TGTGCCAGTAGTATGGCCAGGGGCCTGAACACTGAAGCTTTCTTT
TRBV19	TRBD2	NA	TRBJ2-1	CASTSGLAGHNEQFF	TGTGCCAGTACCTCGGGACTAGCGGGCCACAATGAGCAGTTCTTC
TRBV10-3	NA	NA	TRBJ2-7	CAISEGYEQYF	TGTGCCATCAGTGAGGGGTACGAGCAGTACTTC
TRBV5-1	TRBD1	NA	TRBJ2-2	CASTSHRGRNTGELFF	TGCGCCAGCACCTCCCACAGGGGGCGTAACACCGGGGAGCTGTTTTTT
TRBV9	TRBD2	NA	TRBJ2-4	CASSVGLAGGRNGNIQYF	TGTGCCAGCAGCGTAGGACTAGCGGGGGGGCGAAATGGAAACATTCAGTACTTC
TRBV6-5	TRBD2	NA	TRBJ2-7	CASSYIAGPYEQYF	TGTGCCAGCAGTTATATAGCGGGGCCCTACGAGCAGTACTTC
TRBV9	NA	NA	TRBJ2-2	CASSVRRESGTGELFF	TGTGCCAGCAGCGTACGTCGGGAATCGGGCACCGGGGAGCTGTTTTTT
TRBV10-3	TRBD1	NA	TRBJ1-1	CAISENRGNTEAFF	TGTGCCATCAGTGAAAACAGGGGGAACACTGAAGCTTTCTTT
TRBV7-7	TRBD1	NA	TRBJ2-7	CASSLAPSQGQLTYEQYF	TGTGCCAGCAGCTTAGCCCCCTCCCAGGGACAGCTAACCTACGAGCAGTACTTC
TRBV10-3	NA	NA	TRBJ1-5	CAISGTDSNQPQHF	TGTGCCATCAGTGGAACGGATAGCAATCAGCCCCAGCATTTT
TRBV27	NA	NA	TRBJ2-7	CASSLSAGGNEQYF	TGTGCCAGCAGTTTATCGGCAGGGGGGAACGAGCAGTACTTC
TRBV5-1	NA	NA	TRBJ1-1	CASSPGPANTEAFF	TGCGCCAGCAGCCCTGGCCCAGCGAACACTGAAGCTTTCTTT
TRBV5-6	TRBD1	NA	TRBJ1-1	CASSLPQGTAFF	TGTGCCAGCAGCCTCCCACAGGGGACTGCTTTCTTT
TRBV19	TRBD1	NA	TRBJ1-3	CASSTDRGTFSGNTIYF	TGTGCCAGTAGTACGGACAGGGGGACATTCTCTGGAAACACCATATATTTT
TRBV12-5	NA	NA	TRBJ2-2	CASGWLAPGELFF	TGTGCTAGTGGTTGGCTGGCCCCCGGGGAGCTGTTTTTT
TRBV5-1	TRBD2	NA	TRBJ2-3	CASSRIAGTTDTQYF	TGCGCCAGCAGCAGGATAGCGGGGACCACAGATACGCAGTATTTT
TRBV11-2	NA	NA	TRBJ2-3	CASSLERGSTDTQYF	TGTGCCAGCAGCTTAGAGAGGGGGAGCACAGATACGCAGTATTTT
TRBV19	TRBD1	NA	TRBJ1-2	CASSLTGGRSNNYGYTF	TGTGCCAGTAGTTTAACAGGGGGCCGAAGCAACAACTATGGCTACACCTTC
TRBV6-4	NA	few	TRBJ2-6	CASTPGANVLTF	TGTGCCAGCACCCCAGGGGCCAACGTCCTGACTTTC